Below are 26 T cell receptor beta chains sequenced from a single sample in a study of T cells after posttransplantation cyclophosphamide. A marrow graft followed busulfan-fludarabine conditioning, with cyclophosphamide on days +3 and +4. The table came from immunoSEQ multiplex PCR; TCRdb's copy has only in-frame clones and leaves some out. The sample carries 7,500 to 10,000 clones, about four fifths recorded once. The material was PBMCs, obtained about 1,900 days after a stem cell transplant with posttransplant cyclophosphamide. These receptors all come from a female patient in her forties who received an allogeneic stem cell transplant from a related donor, was CMV-positive, and had no GVHD. Some T cells may have come from the graft donor.

This rearrangement joins TRBV11-2 to TRBJ2-3; no clear D gene. Germline V gene data show CDR1 as SGHAT and CDR2 as FQNNGV. V lost 0 bases and J lost 6, with 7 bases in between. The CDR3 has 13 residues. The CDR3 DNA reads TGTGCCAGCAGCTTAGATGTTATGGATACGCAGTATTTT. It is translated as CASSLDVMDTQYF.

This chain joins TRBV7-2 and TRBJ2-3, with TRBD1 as a possible D gene (5 bases). This CDR3 has 18 amino acids. Per the germline V gene, CDR1 is SGHTA and CDR2 is FQGNSA. V lost 1 base to trimming and J lost 5 bases, with 22 bases between them. The CDR3 sequence is CASSLDEVGLIPGDTQYF. CDR3 bases: TGTGCCAGCAGCTTAGACGAGGTGGGGCTTATCCCCGGAGATACGCAGTATTTT.

V usage is TRBV10-2 and J usage is TRBJ1-5; D remains unclear. Looked up from germline, CDR1 is WSHSY and CDR2 is SAAADI. The CDR3 is 15 amino acids. V lost 3 bases and J 7 bases, leaving 16 bases between the germline ends. CDR3 residues: CASSEGASPRQPQHF. The CDR3 coding sequence is TGCGCCAGCAGTGAAGGAGCTTCACCAAGGCAGCCCCAGCATTTT.

CDR3 loop: CASLLGGGNEKLFF. DNA of the CDR3: TGTGCCAGCCTGCTGGGAGGGGGGAATGAAAAACTGTTTTTT. The J gene is TRBJ1-4, the V gene TRBV28; perhaps TRBD1 as D (6 bases). V was pared by 8 bases and J by 5 bases, with 15 bases between. Looked up from germline, CDR1 is MDHEN and CDR2 is SYDVKM. The CDR3 is 14 amino acids. The full variable domain, completed using reference TRBV28 and TRBJ1-4, is DVKVTQSSRYLVKRTGEKVFLECVQDMDHENMFWYRQDPGLGLRLIYFSYDVKMKEKGDIPEGYSVSREKKERFSLILESASTNQTSMYLCASLLGGGNEKLFFGSGTQLSVL.

The rearrangement links TRBV5-4 to TRBJ2-7; D may be TRBD2 (6 bases). The V gene's germline CDR1 is SGHNT and CDR2 YYREEE (reference sequence). V lost 3 bases and J lost 3, with 13 bases in between. CDR3 length: 14 amino acids. The CDR3 DNA reads TGTGCCAGCAGCTACGGGCGGGACGTCTACGAGCAGTACTTC. It translates to CASSYGRDVYEQYF.

This clone has only one observation. The chain has TRBV7-2 and TRBJ1-5, with 7 positions matching TRBD1. Germline CDR1 SGHTA, CDR2 FQGNSA. The CDR3 runs to 15 residues. J was trimmed by 6 bases and V by 5 bases; bases with no gene match: 10. Here the CDR3 reads CASSAQTGLGQPQHF. DNA for the CDR3: TGTGCCAGCAGCGCCCAGACAGGGTTAGGTCAGCCCCAGCATTTT.

The V gene is TRBV19, the J gene TRBJ2-7; a weak D match, TRBD2 (5 bases). This CDR3 comprises 13 residues. The germline V and J ends were trimmed by 2 bases and 3 bases, with 8 bases remaining between them. From germline, CDR1 is LNHDA and CDR2 SQIVND (reference sequence). The CDR3 here is CASSILANYEQYF. CDR3 coding DNA: TGTGCCAGTAGTATACTAGCAAACTACGAGCAGTACTTC.

V is TRBV6-6 and J is TRBJ1-4; D gene unclear. The V end was cut by 2 bases, the J end by 3 bases, with 13 bases between. Germline loops: CDR1 MNHNY, CDR2 SVGAGI (reference sequence). The length of the CDR3 is 16 residues. Written as DNA, the CDR3 is TGTGCCAGCAGTTACCCCCGGGGAGGGCCTAATGAAAAACTGTTTTTT. Translating it yields CASSYPRGGPNEKLFF.

V usage is TRBV21-1 and J usage is TRBJ1-5; the table assigns TRBD1, which was not confirmed against the DNA. TRBV21-1 is marked as a pseudogene. The CDR3 length is 18 residues. CDR3 region: CASSKVRQGLNSNQPQHF. In DNA, the CDR3 is TGTGCCAGCAGCAAGGTTCGCCAGGGATTAAATAGCAATCAGCCCCAGCATTTT.

This chain connects TRBV4-1 to TRBJ2-4; D ambiguous. The CDR3 totals 16 residues. V was shortened by 0 bases and J by 0 bases, with 9 bases between the two germline ends. Looked up from germline, CDR1 is MGHRA and CDR2 is YSYEKL. Here the CDR3 reads CASSQERGIAKNIQYF. CDR3 nucleotides: TGCGCCAGCAGCCAAGAAAGAGGTATAGCCAAAAACATTCAGTACTTC.

This clone is judged medium-sized. The chain combines TRBV5-1 with TRBJ2-5, with 7 bases lining up with TRBD2. From germline, CDR1 is SGHRS and CDR2 YFSETQ. V dropped 5 bases and J dropped 1; count of bases not matched to a gene: 8. The length of the CDR3 is 15 residues. The CDR3 DNA sequence: TGCGCCAGCAGGAAAGACGCGGGGGTCCAAGAGACCCAGTACTTC. Its translation: CASRKDAGVQETQYF. The variable domain in full, completed from reference TRBV5-1 and TRBJ2-5, reads KAGVTQTPRYLIKTRGQQVTLSCSPISGHRSVSWYQQTPGQGLQFLFEYFSETQRNKGNFPGRFSGRQFSNSRSEMNVSTLELGDSALYLCASRKDAGVQETQYFGPGTRLLVL.

The chain combines TRBV16 with TRBJ1-4; 9 bases agree with TRBD1. The CDR3 extends over 16 amino acids. V dropped 2 bases and J dropped 8; count of bases not matched to a gene: 9. Germline CDR1 and CDR2: KGHSY and FQNENV. CDR3 region: CASSQGRGTGREKLFF. CDR3 bases: TGTGCCAGCAGCCAAGGAAGAGGGACAGGGCGCGAAAAACTGTTTTTT.

The chain carries TRBV6-5 and TRBJ2-5, with 7 bases that match TRBD2. Germline trimming cut 6 bases from V and 4 bases from J; bases unmatched to any gene: 8. CDR1 is MNHEY and CDR2 is SVGAGI in the germline V gene. This CDR3 spans 14 amino acids. CDR3 in amino acids: CASSLTTSTETQYF. The DNA for the CDR3 is TGTGCCAGCAGCCTCACGACTAGCACAGAGACCCAGTACTTC.

This rearrangement joins TRBV9 to TRBJ2-7, with TRBD2 matching over 8 bases. Losses at the gene ends were 0 bases for V and 3 bases for J; bases not matched to a gene: 5. The CDR3 is 15 residues long. Germline CDR1 and CDR2: SGDLS and YYNGEE. CDR3 residues: CASSVGPGGDYEQYF. CDR3 nucleotide sequence: TGTGCCAGCAGCGTAGGGCCGGGGGGGGACTACGAGCAGTACTTC.

This chain links TRBV19 with TRBJ1-5; D is ambiguous. There are 14 residues in the CDR3. CDR1 and CDR2 from the germline V gene are LNHDA and SQIVND (reference sequence). V lost 3 bases and J 10 bases, leaving 16 bases between the germline ends. The CDR3 sequence is CASSIGRERVPQHF. The CDR3 region has the DNA TGTGCCAGTAGTATCGGACGGGAACGGGTTCCCCAGCATTTT.

This clone showed up just once. CDR3 in amino acids: CASRDGGTSNQPQHF. CDR3 DNA: TGTGCTAGTAGAGACGGGGGGACAAGCAATCAGCCCCAGCATTTT. The chain is built from TRBV12-5 and TRBJ1-5, with a tentative D call TRBD1 (6 bases). V was cut by 8 bases and J by 1 base, with 15 bases left in between. CDR3 length: 15 residues. Germline V gives CDR1 LGHNT, CDR2 FRNRAP.

The genes are TRBV6-6 and TRBJ2-7, with 8 bases aligning to TRBD1. With V trimmed by 6 bases and J by 10 bases, 11 bases remained unmatched. The CDR3 contains 13 residues. CDR1 is MNHNY and CDR2 is SVGAGI in the germline V gene (reference sequence). CDR3 amino acids: CASSINRDRNQYF. CDR3 DNA sequence: TGTGCCAGCAGCATCAACCGGGACAGGAATCAGTACTTC.

Turning to this clone: The junction departs from germline at one end; a sequencing error may be responsible. This chain links TRBV7-7 with TRBJ2-6, with TRBD2 identical over 13 bases. The V gene's germline CDR1 is SSHAT and CDR2 FNYEAQ (reference sequence). This CDR3 spans 18 amino acids. CDR3 protein: CASSPTSGGAFGANVLTF. CDR3 DNA sequence: TGTGCTAGCAGCCCCACTAGCGGGGGGGCCTTTGGGGCCAACGTCCTGACTTTC. Full variable domain (outside the CDR3, taken from reference TRBV7-7 and TRBJ2-6): GAGVSQSPRYKVTKRGQDVTLRCDPISSHATLYWYQQALGQGPEFLTYFNYEAQPDKSGLPSDRFSAERPEGSISTLTIQRTEQRDSAMYRCASSPTSGGAFGANVLTFGAGSRLTVL.

CDR3 in DNA: TGCGCCAGCAGGGGACTAGCGGGGGGCCTTTCCTACAATGAGCAGTTCTTC. This translates into CASRGLAGGLSYNEQFF. This rearrangement joins TRBV10-2 to TRBJ2-1; 15 bases line up with TRBD2. The CDR3 totals 17 residues. The V and J ends lost 6 bases and 1 base, in that order; junction bases with no gene match: 4. From germline, CDR1 is WSHSY and CDR2 SAAADI.

The V call is TRBV10-3, the J call TRBJ2-4; TRBD2 might be the D (7 bases). The CDR3 totals 16 residues. V was clipped by 0 bases and J by 1 base, with 10 bases between them. Germline V gives CDR1 ENHRY, CDR2 SYGVKD. The CDR3, as DNA: TGTGCCATCAGTGAGTCGGAGGGGGGGGCCAAAAACATTCAGTACTTC. Translating gives CAISESEGGAKNIQYF.

This clone was observed a few times. The rearrangement links TRBV5-6 to TRBJ1-6; D perhaps matches TRBD1 (6 bases). Germline V gene data show CDR1 as SGHDT and CDR2 as YYEEEE. V lost 5 bases and J lost 11, with 20 bases in between. This CDR3 contains 15 residues. The CDR3 DNA reads as TGTGCCAGCAGTTACTCTACAGGGAGAGTCCCACCCCTCCACTTT. This gives the protein CASSYSTGRVPPLHF.

V gene TRBV2 combines with J gene TRBJ1-5; 8 bases are shared with TRBD1. CDR3 size: 14 residues. V dropped 1 base and J dropped 7; count of bases not matched to a gene: 3. The germline CDR1 and CDR2 sequences are SNHLY and FYNNEI. CDR3 amino acids: CASSEGTGSQPQHF. DNA for the CDR3: TGTGCCAGCAGTGAAGGGACAGGGAGCCAGCCCCAGCATTTT.

This clone was counted a few times. This sequence joins TRBV9 and TRBJ2-7; 9 nucleotides match TRBD1. V shed 3 bases and J 5 bases; nucleotides not matched to a gene: 6. Germline V gene sequence: CDR1 SGDLS, CDR2 YYNGEE. This CDR3 comprises 14 residues. The DNA of the CDR3 is TGTGCCAGCAGCGACGGACAGGGGCTCAACGAGCAGTACTTC. Translated, it gives CASSDGQGLNEQYF.

The chain is built from TRBV5-3 and TRBJ1-2; D is possibly TRBD1 (5 bases). TRBV5-3 is annotated as an ORF whose role is uncertain. CDR3 size: 12 residues. V was trimmed by 5 bases and J by 8 bases, leaving 13 bases between them. CDR3 DNA: TGTGCCAGAAGTTCAGGGAAGGAGGGCTACACCTTC. It translates to CARSSGKEGYTF.

V usage is TRBV2 and J usage is TRBJ1-2; possibly TRBD1 for D (5 bases). V lost 6 bases and J 8 bases, leaving 16 bases between the germline ends. The CDR3 spans 13 residues. Germline lookup yields CDR1 SNHLY and CDR2 FYNNEI. The CDR3 reads CASRRSGGPGYTF. CDR3 nucleotides: TGTGCCAGCAGGAGGTCGGGGGGTCCCGGCTACACCTTC.

This clone was picked up a small number of times. The chain uses TRBV28 and TRBJ1-6; 8 bases map to TRBD1. V dropped 9 bases and J dropped 10; count of bases not matched to a gene: 5. CDR1 is MDHEN and CDR2 is SYDVKM in the germline V gene. The CDR3 is 12 residues long. This CDR3 reads CASGDRISPLHF. Written as DNA, the CDR3 is TGTGCCAGTGGGGACAGGATCTCACCCCTCCACTTT.